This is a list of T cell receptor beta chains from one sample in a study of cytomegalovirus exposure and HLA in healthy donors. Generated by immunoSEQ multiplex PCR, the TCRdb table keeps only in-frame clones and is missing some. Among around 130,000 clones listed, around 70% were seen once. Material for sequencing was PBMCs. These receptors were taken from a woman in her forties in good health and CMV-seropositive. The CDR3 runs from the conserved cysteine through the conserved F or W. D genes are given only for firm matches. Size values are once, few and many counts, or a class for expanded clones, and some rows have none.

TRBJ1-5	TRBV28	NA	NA	CASSFGGNNQPQHF	TGTGCCAGCAGTTTCGGAGGAAATAATCAGCCCCAGCATTTT
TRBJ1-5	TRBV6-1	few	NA	CASSEAGNQPQHF	TGTGCCAGCAGTGAGGCGGGCAATCAGCCCCAGCATTTT
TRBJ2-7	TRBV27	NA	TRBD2	CASRGELAAREQYF	TGTGCCAGCAGGGGGGAGCTAGCGGCCCGCGAGCAGTACTTC
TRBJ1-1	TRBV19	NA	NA	CASSINQGMNTEAFF	TGTGCCAGTAGTATAAATCAGGGTATGAACACTGAAGCTTTCTTT
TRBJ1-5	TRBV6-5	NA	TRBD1	CASSRKGQQNQPQHF	TGTGCCAGCAGTCGAAAGGGACAGCAGAATCAGCCCCAGCATTTT
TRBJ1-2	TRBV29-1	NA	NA	CSVEDRVSAGYTF	TGCAGCGTTGAAGATCGGGTGTCGGCTGGCTACACCTTC
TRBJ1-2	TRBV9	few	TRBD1	CASSPQDRGDSGYTF	TGTGCCAGCAGCCCTCAAGACAGGGGGGATAGCGGCTACACCTTC
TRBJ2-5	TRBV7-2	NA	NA	CASSLDTSTQTQYF	TGTGCCAGCAGCTTAGATACTAGCACGCAGACCCAGTACTTC
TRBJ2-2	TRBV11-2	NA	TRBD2	CASSLAAGGEGELFF	TGTGCCAGCAGCTTAGCAGCGGGAGGCGAGGGGGAGCTGTTTTTT
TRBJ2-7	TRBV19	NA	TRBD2	CASSPMRRGLAGVPSYEQYF	TGTGCCAGTAGCCCAATGCGCAGGGGGCTAGCGGGAGTCCCCTCCTACGAGCAGTACTTC
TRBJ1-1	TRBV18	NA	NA	CASSPMETNTEAFF	TGTGCCAGCTCACCCATGGAGACGAACACTGAAGCTTTCTTT
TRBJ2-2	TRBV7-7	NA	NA	CASSLGGLGELFF	TGTGCTAGCAGCTTAGGAGGCCTCGGGGAGCTGTTTTTT